Shown below are 11 T cell receptor beta chains from a single sample sequenced in a study of T cells after yellow fever vaccination. TCRdb analysed the 5' RACE reads with MiXCR anew, one entry per CDR3 protein. The sample lists about 500,000 distinct CDR3 sequences; 17% were seen once. This specimen consisted of PBMCs, obtained roughly 5 days after the first yellow fever vaccination. These receptors originate from a man in his late teens or twenties who received the YFV17D yellow fever vaccine.

This chain joins TRBV11-2 and TRBJ2-2; D gene uncertain. Germline CDR1 is SGHAT and CDR2 is FQNNGV. Trimming took 3 bases from V and 1 from J, leaving 9 bases between them. This CDR3 contains 15 residues. This CDR3 reads CASSFRRQNTGELFF. The DNA of the CDR3 is TGTGCCAGCAGCTTCCGACGACAGAACACCGGGGAGCTGTTTTTT.

The gene calls are TRBV12-3 or TRBV12-4 and TRBJ1-6; D unclear. V gave up 4 bases and J gave up 7 bases, with 11 bases separating them. The CDR3 contains 14 residues. The CDR3 nucleotides are TGTGCCAGCAGTTACTTCGAAGAAAATTCACCCCTCCACTTT. It specifies CASSYFEENSPLHF.

The V gene is TRBV7-9, the J gene TRBJ1-1; 9 bases map to TRBD1. The CDR3 contains 14 residues. Per the germline V gene, CDR1 is SEHNR and CDR2 is FQNEAQ (reference sequence). With V trimmed by 4 bases and J by 6 bases, 6 bases remained unmatched. The CDR3 DNA sequence: TGTGCCAGCAGCTACAGGGGGCCCGACCCTGAAGCTTTCTTT. As protein: CASSYRGPDPEAFF.

This clonotype occurred a few times. This rearrangement joins TRBV24-1 to TRBJ2-5, with 8 bases matching TRBD1. Germline lookup yields CDR1 KGHDR and CDR2 SFDVKD. The V gene end was trimmed by 4 bases and the J gene end by 3 bases; junction bases not matched to a gene: 9. The CDR3 extends over 16 amino acids. The CDR3 nucleotides read TGTGCCACCAGTGACCGTTATGGACAGGGCGAAGAGACCCAGTACTTC. Residues: CATSDRYGQGEETQYF.

This clonotype has more than one count but fewer than ten. The chain recombines TRBV27 with TRBJ2-7; D gene unclear. The CDR3 totals 13 residues. The germline gives CDR1 MNHEY, CDR2 SMNVEV (reference sequence). The V end was cut by 3 bases, the J end by 6 bases, with 12 bases between. As DNA, the CDR3 is TGTGCCAGCAGTTTTAGGTTCTCAGGCGAGCAGTACTTC. It yields the protein CASSFRFSGEQYF.

V and J are TRBV6-2 or TRBV6-3 and TRBJ2-6; TRBD2 aligns across 9 bases. The CDR3 covers 19 residues. Germline V lookup: CDR1 MNHEY, CDR2 SVGEGT. The V segment lost 5 bases and the J segment 1 base; nucleotides outside the gene matches: 12. The CDR3: CASSHRPGLAMSGANVLTF. The CDR3, as DNA: TGTGCCAGCAGTCACAGACCGGGACTAGCCATGTCTGGGGCCAACGTCCTGACTTTC.

The CDR3 sequence: CSVSRFEAFF. Here the CDR3 DNA reads TGCAGTGTCAGCAGGTTTGAAGCTTTCTTT. J is TRBJ1-1 and V is TRBV20-1; D gene unclear. Trimming stripped 7 bases from V and 7 bases from J, with 10 bases between. Germline CDR1 is DFQATT and CDR2 is SNEGSKA (reference sequence). This CDR3 spans 10 amino acids.

The chain recombines TRBV7-2 with TRBJ1-2; D is ambiguous. Between the trimmed V and J ends, which lost 5 bases and 2 bases, there was a span of 15 bases. CDR1 is SGHTA, CDR2 FQGNSA, per germline. The CDR3 is made up of 15 amino acids. The CDR3 protein is CASSRSGSSNYGYTF. CDR3 sequence (DNA): TGTGCCAGCAGCCGATCCGGGTCTTCAAACTATGGCTACACCTTC. The full variable domain, rest sourced from reference TRBV7-2 and TRBJ1-2, is GAGVSQSPSNKVTEKGKDVELRCDPISGHTALYWYRQSLGQGLEFLIYFQGNSAPDKSGLPSDRFSAERTGGSVSTLTIQRTQQEDSAVYLCASSRSGSSNYGYTFGSGTRLTVV.

The V gene is TRBV3-1, the J gene TRBJ2-1; possible D gene TRBD2, 7 bases. There are 16 residues in the CDR3. V was shortened by 4 bases and J by 9 bases, with 22 bases between the two germline ends. Germline V CDR1 and CDR2: LGHDT, YNNKEL (reference sequence). The CDR3 is CASSRAGQGSGREQFF. As DNA, the CDR3 is TGTGCCAGCAGCCGAGCGGGGCAGGGGTCAGGACGTGAGCAGTTCTTC.

This clonotype has only a few counts. The J gene is TRBJ2-7, the V gene TRBV5-1; TRBD2 matches at 7 bases. Unmatched junction bases numbered 5, after V lost 0 bases and J lost 5 bases. The CDR3 runs 14 residues. Per the germline V gene, CDR1 is SGHRS and CDR2 is YFSETQ. The CDR3 DNA is TGCGCCAGCAGCTTGGCTCGGGGGGAGGACGAGCAGTACTTC. It specifies CASSLARGEDEQYF.

J is TRBJ2-5 and V is TRBV19; D possibly corresponds to TRBD2 (6 bases). CDR3 length: 15 amino acids. Trimming pared 6 bases from V and 2 bases from J, leaving 16 bases between. CDR1 LNHDA and CDR2 SQIVND come from the germline V gene (reference sequence). The CDR3 DNA is TGTGCCAGTAGGAGTAGCGGACGCCCACAAGAGACCCAGTACTTC. Amino acid sequence: CASRSSGRPQETQYF.